This TCR beta chain is drawn from a study of CD8+ T cells in alopecia areata. The researchers isolated CD4+ and CD8+ T cells from PBMCs by sorting. This clone has only one observation. Its target is not known. The sample contains more than one DNA sequence encoding this CDR3. The CDR3 spans 13 residues. Germline V lookup: CDR1 GTSNPN, CDR2 SVGIG (reference sequence). V was clipped by 0 bases and J by 1 base, with 4 bases between them. The sequencing template was cDNA reverse transcribed from extracted RNA. Method: immunoSEQ multiplex PCR; TCRdb's copy keeps in-frame clones and lacks some. Found here are 100,000 to 150,000 clones, about 49% of them singletons; the top ten hold approximately 18%. Overall study findings and caveats: Affected lesional scalp, above all in alopecia totalis/universalis, was more clonal than normal scalp. Compared with mice, patients displayed less clear TCR sharing, possibly for HLA-related reasons.

Here the sequenced sample was CD8+ T cells sorted from blood, taken at week 0. This sequence was found in a human donor with alopecia areata. The chain employs TRBV30 and TRBJ1-5; D not certain. The CDR3 sequence: CAWSVESNQPQHF. Here the CDR3 DNA reads TGTGCCTGGAGTGTCGAGAGCAATCAGCCCCAGCATTTT.